This entry concerns a single T cell receptor (beta chain). These data belong to a study of blood T cell repertoires in COVID-19. CDR1 is SGHRS, CDR2 YFSETQ, per germline. CDR3 length equals 17 residues. V was pared by 3 bases and J by 2 bases, with 8 bases of the junction left unmatched. The table came from immunoSEQ multiplex PCR; TCRdb's copy has only in-frame clones and leaves some out. Among 150,000 or so clones listed, about 74% were seen once. The J gene is TRBJ2-3, the V gene TRBV5-1, with 11 bases lining up with TRBD2. The sequence came from a woman at least 80 years old with acute or convalescent COVID-19. Sequencing was performed on peripheral blood. As DNA, the CDR3 is TGCGCCAGCAGCTCGGCCGGGACTAGCGGTATCACAGATACGCAGTATTTT. This gives the protein CASSSAGTSGITDTQYF.